The clone carrying this T cell receptor (beta chain) appeared a few times. Its antigen remains unknown. Uncontrolled infection, other autoimmune disease, pregnancy or lactation barred patients from enrollment. PBMCs were obtained from approximately 10 ml fresh peripheral blood. Germline CDR1 reads DFQATT; CDR2 reads SNEGSKA (reference sequence). The V gene end was trimmed by 6 bases and the J gene end by 7 bases; junction bases not matched to a gene: 9. The CDR3 has 14 amino acids. This sample stems from a study of T cells in Graves' hyperthyroidism and ophthalmopathy. On the study more broadly: It was at initial diagnosis, before any treatment, that peripheral blood was collected. General study findings and limits: Using 13 V-J features, a model discriminated ophthalmopathy from stable hyperthyroidism.

TCR beta CDR3 regions were amplified from RNA transcripts. HTBI primers were the set used in a first-round RT-PCR of the TCR CDR3. One entry per CDR3 protein, called by TCRdb with MiXCR from the multiplex PCR reads. This sample has around 340,000 distinct CDR3 sequences, with under 25% found just once. What was sequenced was blood. The chain links TRBV20-1 to TRBJ2-1; TRBD1 agrees at 10 bases. This TCR derives from a woman aged 45-65 years with Graves' hyperthyroidism. The chain's CDR3 is CSAPGTGVLNEQFF. The DNA for the CDR3 is TGCAGTGCCCCCGGGACAGGGGTCCTTAATGAGCAGTTCTTC.